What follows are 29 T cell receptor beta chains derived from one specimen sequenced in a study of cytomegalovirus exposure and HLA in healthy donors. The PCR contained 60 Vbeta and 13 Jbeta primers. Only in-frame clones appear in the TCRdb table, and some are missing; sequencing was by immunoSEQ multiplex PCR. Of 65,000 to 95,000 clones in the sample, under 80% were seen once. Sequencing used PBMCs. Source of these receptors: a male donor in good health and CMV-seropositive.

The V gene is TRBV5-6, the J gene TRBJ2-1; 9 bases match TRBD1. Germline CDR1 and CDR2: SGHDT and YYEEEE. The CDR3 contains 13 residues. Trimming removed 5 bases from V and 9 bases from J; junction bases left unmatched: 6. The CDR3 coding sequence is TGTGCCAGCAGGGGACAGGGAGGCAGTGAGCAGTTCTTC. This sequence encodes CASRGQGGSEQFF.

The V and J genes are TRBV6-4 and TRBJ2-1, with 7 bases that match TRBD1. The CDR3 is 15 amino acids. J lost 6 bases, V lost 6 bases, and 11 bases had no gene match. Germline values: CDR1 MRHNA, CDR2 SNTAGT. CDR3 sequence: CASSPGQVEANEQFF. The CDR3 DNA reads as TGTGCCAGCAGCCCCGGACAGGTGGAAGCCAATGAGCAGTTCTTC.

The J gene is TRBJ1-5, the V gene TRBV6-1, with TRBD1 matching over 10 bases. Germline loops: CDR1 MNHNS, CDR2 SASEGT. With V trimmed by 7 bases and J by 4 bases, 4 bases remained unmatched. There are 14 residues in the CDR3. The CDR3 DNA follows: TGTGCCAGCAAGGGGACAGGGGAGAATCAGCCCCAGCATTTT. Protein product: CASKGTGENQPQHF.

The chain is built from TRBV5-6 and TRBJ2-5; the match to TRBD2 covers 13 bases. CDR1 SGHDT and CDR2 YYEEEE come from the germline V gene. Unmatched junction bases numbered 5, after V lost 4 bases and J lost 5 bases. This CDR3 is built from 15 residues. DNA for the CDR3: TGTGCCAGCAGCCCGGGACTAGCGGGATTGGAGACCCAGTACTTC. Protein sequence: CASSPGLAGLETQYF.

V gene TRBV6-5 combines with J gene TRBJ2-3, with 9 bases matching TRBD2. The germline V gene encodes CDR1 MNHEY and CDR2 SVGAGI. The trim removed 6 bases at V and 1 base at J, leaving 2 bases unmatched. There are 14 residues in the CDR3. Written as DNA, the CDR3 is TGTGCCAGCAGGCGGGGGGGGCGCACAGATACGCAGTATTTT. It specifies CASRRGGRTDTQYF.

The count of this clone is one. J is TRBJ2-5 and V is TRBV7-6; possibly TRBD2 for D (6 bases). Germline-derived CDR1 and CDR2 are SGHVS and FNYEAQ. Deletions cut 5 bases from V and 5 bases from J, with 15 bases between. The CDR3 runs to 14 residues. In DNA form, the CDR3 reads TGTGCCAGCAGCCGTGCACTAGCTCTGGAGACCCAGTACTTC. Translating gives CASSRALALETQYF.

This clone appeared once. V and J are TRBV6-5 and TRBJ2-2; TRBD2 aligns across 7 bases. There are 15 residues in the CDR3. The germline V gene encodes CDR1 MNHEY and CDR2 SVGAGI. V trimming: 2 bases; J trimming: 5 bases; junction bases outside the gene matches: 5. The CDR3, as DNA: TGTGCCAGCAGTTACGATGGGGGGGGAACCGGGGAGCTGTTTTTT. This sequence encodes CASSYDGGGTGELFF.

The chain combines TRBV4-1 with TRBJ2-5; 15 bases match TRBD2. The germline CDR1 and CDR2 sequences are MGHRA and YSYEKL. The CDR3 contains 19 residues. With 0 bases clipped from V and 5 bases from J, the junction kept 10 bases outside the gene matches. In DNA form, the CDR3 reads TGCGCCAGCAGCCAAGATCCTCGGACTAGCGGGGGGGCCCGGGAGACCCAGTACTTC. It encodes CASSQDPRTSGGARETQYF.

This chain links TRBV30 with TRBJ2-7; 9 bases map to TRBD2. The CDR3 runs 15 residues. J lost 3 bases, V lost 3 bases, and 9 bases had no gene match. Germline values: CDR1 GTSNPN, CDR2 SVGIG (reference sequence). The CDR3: CAWSPGAGGLYEQYF. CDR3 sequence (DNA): TGTGCCTGGAGCCCAGGGGCGGGGGGGCTCTACGAGCAGTACTTC.

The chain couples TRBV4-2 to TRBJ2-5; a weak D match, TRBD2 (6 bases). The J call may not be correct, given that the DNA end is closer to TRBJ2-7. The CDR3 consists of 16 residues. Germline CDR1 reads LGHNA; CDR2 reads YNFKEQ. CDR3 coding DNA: TGTGCCAGCAGCCAAGAGTCTTCGACTAGTCGGTACGAGCAGTACTTC. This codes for CASSQESSTSRYEQYF.

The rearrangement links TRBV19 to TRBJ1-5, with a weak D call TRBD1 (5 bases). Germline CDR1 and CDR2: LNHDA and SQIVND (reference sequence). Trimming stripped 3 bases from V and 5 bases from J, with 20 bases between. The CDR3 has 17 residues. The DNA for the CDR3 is TGTGCCAGTAGTATCGCCCTGGGGGAGGGGTCCGATCAGCCCCAGCATTTT. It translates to CASSIALGEGSDQPQHF.

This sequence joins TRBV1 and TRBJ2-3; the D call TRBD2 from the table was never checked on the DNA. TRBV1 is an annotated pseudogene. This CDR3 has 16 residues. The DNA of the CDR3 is TGCACCAGCAGCCAAGGCCCAGGACTAGCGGGATGTACGCAGTATTTT. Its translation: CTSSQGPGLAGCTQYF.

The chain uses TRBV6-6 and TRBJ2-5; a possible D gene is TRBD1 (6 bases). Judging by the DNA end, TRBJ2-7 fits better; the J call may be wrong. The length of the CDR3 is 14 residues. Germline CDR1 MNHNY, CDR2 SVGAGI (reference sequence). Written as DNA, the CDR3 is TGTGCCAGCAGATCTCAGGGGCATGCTCTCGAGCAGTACTTC. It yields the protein CASRSQGHALEQYF.

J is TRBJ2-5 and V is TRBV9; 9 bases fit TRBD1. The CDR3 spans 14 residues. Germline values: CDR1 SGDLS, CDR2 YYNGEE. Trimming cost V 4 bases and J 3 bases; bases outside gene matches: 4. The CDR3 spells CASSPRQGEETQYF. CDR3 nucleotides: TGTGCCAGCAGCCCCAGACAGGGGGAAGAGACCCAGTACTTC. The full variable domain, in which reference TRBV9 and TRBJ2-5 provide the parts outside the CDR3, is DSGVTQTPKHLITATGQRVTLRCSPRSGDLSVYWYQQSLDQGLQFLIQYYNGEERAKGNILERFSAQQFPDLHSELNLSSLELGDSALYFCASSPRQGEETQYFGPGTRLLVL.

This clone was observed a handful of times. The CDR3 is CATEGLTYEQYF. CDR3 DNA sequence: TGTGCCACCGAGGGACTAACCTACGAGCAGTACTTC. The chain couples TRBV6-6 to TRBJ2-7, with 7 bases matching TRBD2. CDR1 is MNHNY, CDR2 SVGAGI, per germline (reference sequence). The J segment lost 2 bases and the V segment lost 10 bases, leaving 5 bases of the junction unmatched. There are 12 residues in the CDR3.

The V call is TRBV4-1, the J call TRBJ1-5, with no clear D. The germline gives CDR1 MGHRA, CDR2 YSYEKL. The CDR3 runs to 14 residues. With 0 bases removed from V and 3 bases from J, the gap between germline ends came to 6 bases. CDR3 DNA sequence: TGCGCCAGCAGCCAAGAAACGGTCAATCAGCCCCAGCATTTT. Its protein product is CASSQETVNQPQHF.

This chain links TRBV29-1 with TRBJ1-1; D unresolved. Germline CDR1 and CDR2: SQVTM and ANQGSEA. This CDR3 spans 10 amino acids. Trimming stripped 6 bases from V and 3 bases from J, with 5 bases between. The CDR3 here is CSVAYTEAFF. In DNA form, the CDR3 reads TGCAGCGTAGCGTACACTGAAGCTTTCTTT.

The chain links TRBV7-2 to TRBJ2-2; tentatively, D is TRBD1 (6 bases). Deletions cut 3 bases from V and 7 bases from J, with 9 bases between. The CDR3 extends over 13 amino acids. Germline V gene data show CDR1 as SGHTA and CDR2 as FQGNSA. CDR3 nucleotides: TGTGCCAGCAGCTTCACAGGGATCGGGGAGCTGTTTTTT. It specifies CASSFTGIGELFF.

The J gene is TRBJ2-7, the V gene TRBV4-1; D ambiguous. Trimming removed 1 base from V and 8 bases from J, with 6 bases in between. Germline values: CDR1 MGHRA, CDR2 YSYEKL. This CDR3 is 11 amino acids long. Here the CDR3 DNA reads TGCGCCAGCAGCCAAGGTCGTAAGCAGTACTTC. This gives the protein CASSQGRKQYF.

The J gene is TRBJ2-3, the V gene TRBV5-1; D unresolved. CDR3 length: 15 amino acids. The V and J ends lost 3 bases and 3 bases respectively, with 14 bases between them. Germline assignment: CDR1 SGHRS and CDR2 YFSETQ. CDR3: CASSSAAKSTDTQYF. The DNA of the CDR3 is TGCGCCAGCAGCTCGGCGGCGAAAAGTACAGATACGCAGTATTTT.

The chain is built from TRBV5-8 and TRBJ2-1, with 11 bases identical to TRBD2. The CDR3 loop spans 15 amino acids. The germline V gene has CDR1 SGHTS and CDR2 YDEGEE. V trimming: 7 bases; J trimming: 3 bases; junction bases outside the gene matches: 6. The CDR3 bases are TGTGCCAGCGGCTGGGGACTAGCGGACTACAATGAGCAGTTCTTC. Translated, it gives CASGWGLADYNEQFF.

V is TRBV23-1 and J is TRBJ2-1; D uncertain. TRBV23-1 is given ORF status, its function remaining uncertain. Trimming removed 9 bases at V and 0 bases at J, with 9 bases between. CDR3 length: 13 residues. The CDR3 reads CARLNSSYNEQFF. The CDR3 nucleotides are TGCGCCAGGCTAAATAGCTCCTACAATGAGCAGTTCTTC.

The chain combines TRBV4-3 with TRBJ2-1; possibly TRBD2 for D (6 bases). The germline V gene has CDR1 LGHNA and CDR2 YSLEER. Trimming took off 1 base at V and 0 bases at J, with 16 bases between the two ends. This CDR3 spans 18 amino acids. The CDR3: CASSQVVRAGRSYNEQFF. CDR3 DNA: TGCGCCAGCAGCCAAGTGGTACGAGCGGGCCGCTCCTACAATGAGCAGTTCTTC.

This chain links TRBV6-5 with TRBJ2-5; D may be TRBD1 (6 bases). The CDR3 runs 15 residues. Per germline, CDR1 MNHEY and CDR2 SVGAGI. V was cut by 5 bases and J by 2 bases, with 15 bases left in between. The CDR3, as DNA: TGTGCCAGCAGTAGCCTGGGGGCTAGTCAAGAGACCCAGTACTTC. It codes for CASSSLGASQETQYF.

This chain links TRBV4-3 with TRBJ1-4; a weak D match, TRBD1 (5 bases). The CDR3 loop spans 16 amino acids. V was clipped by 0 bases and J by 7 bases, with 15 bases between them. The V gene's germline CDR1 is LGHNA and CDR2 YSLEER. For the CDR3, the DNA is TGCGCCAGCAGCCAAGATTTCGGACACGGTACTGAAAAACTGTTTTTT. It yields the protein CASSQDFGHGTEKLFF.

This CDR3 is CASSPHRSSLAGEGNEQFF. DNA for the CDR3: TGTGCCAGCAGCCCCCACAGGTCGTCGCTAGCGGGAGAGGGCAATGAGCAGTTCTTC. The chain recombines TRBV7-9 with TRBJ2-1; 10 bases agree with TRBD2. This CDR3 is 19 amino acids long. CDR1 and CDR2 (germline): SEHNR, FQNEAQ (reference sequence). The V gene end was trimmed by 5 bases and the J gene end by 6 bases; junction bases not matched to a gene: 19.

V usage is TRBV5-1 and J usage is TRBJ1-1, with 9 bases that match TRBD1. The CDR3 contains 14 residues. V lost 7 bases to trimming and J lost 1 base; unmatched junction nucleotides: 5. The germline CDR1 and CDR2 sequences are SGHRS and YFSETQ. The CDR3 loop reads CASGRQGGNTEAFF. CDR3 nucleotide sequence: TGCGCCAGCGGTCGACAGGGGGGGAACACTGAAGCTTTCTTT.

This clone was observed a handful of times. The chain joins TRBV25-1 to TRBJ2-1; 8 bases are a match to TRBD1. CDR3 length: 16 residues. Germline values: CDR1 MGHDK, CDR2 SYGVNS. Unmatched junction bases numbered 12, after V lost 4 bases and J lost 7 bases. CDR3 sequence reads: CASSGFGQGTENEQFF. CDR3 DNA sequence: TGTGCCAGCAGTGGATTCGGACAGGGAACAGAAAATGAGCAGTTCTTC.

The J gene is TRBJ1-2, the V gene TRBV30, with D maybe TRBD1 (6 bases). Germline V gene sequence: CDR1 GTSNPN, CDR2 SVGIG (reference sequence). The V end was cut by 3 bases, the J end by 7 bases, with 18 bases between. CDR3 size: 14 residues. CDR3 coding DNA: TGTGCCTGGAGAAAGGTTGGGGGCGAATGTGGCTACACCTTC. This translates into CAWRKVGGECGYTF.